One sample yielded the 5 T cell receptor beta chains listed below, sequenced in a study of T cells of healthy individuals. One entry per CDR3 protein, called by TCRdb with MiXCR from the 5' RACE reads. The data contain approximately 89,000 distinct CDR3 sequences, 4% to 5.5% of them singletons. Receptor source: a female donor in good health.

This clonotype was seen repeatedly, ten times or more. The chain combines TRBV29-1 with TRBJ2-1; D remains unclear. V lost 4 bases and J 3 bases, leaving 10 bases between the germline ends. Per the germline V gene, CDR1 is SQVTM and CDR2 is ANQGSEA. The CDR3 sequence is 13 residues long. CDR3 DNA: TGCAGCGTTGCAAAGGGTGACTACAATGAGCAGTTCTTC. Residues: CSVAKGDYNEQFF.

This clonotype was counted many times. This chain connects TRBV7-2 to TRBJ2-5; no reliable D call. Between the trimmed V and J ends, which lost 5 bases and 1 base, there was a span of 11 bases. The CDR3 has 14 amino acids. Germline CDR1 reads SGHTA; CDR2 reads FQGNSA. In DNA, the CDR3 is TGTGCCAGCAGCATAACAAAGGCCCAAGAGACCCAGTACTTC. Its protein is CASSITKAQETQYF.

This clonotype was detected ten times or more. The CDR3 bases are TGCAGCGTTTGGGGGTCTGGAAACACCATATATTTT. It encodes CSVWGSGNTIYF. This chain joins TRBV29-1 and TRBJ1-3; TRBD1 is a possible D gene (5 bases). Germline-derived CDR1 and CDR2 are SQVTM and ANQGSEA. The CDR3 contains 12 residues. The V end lost 5 bases, the J end lost 1 base, and 6 bases lay between the germline ends. Complete variable domain (other parts from reference TRBV29-1 and TRBJ1-3): SAVISQKPSRDICQRGTSLTIQCQVDSQVTMMFWYRQQPGQSLTLIATANQGSEATYESGFVIDKFPISRPNLTFSTLTVSNMSPEDSSIYLCSVWGSGNTIYFGEGSWLTVV.

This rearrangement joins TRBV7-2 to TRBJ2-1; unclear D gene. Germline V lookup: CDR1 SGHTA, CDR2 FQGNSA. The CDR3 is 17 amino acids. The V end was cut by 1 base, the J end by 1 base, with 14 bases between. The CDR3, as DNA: TGTGCCAGCAGCTTAGGGGGTGCGCCCTCGTCCTACAATGAGCAGTTCTTC. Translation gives CASSLGGAPSSYNEQFF.

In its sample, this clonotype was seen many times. CDR3 region: CASSATIYNEQFF. The CDR3 bases are TGTGCCAGCAGTGCCACTATATACAATGAGCAGTTCTTC. V and J are TRBV27 and TRBJ2-1; D unclear. Germline V gene lookup returns CDR1 MNHEY and CDR2 SMNVEV (reference sequence). The germline V and J ends were trimmed by 5 bases and 4 bases, with 9 bases remaining between them. This CDR3 contains 13 residues.